The clone carrying this T cell receptor (beta chain) was found once. The antigen is undetermined. This sample was taken from a study of TIL therapy for anti-PD-1-resistant metastatic lung cancer. Looking at the study overall: Tumors carried a median 1.5 non-synonymous mutations per megabase. Study-wide results and limits: Patients were highly selected, enriched for treatment-naive, never-smoker and oncogene-addicted cases.

Sequencing used immunoSEQ v3. Sequencing depth was about 2 million read pairs for survey level, about 5-6 million for deep. Sequenced by immunoSEQ multiplex PCR; TCRdb stores in-frame clones only, minus some. The data show approximately 24,000 clones, roughly 72% seen once. Time point described: pre-treatment sample, taken before nivolumab and TIL therapy. Most excised metastases sampled were pleural nodules or supraclavicular lymph nodes. CDR3 length: 17 residues. Per the germline V gene, CDR1 is GTSNPN and CDR2 is SVGIG (reference sequence). The ends were cut back, 2 bases at V and 4 bases at J, with 23 bases in the middle.

The receptor was derived from a person aged 25-80 years with non-small cell lung cancer. The chain couples TRBV30 to TRBJ1-1; TRBD1 might be the D (6 bases). The specimen comprised tumor tissue, sampled at baseline. CDR3 loop: CAWSPGVRLKESTEAFF. In nucleotides, the CDR3 is TGTGCCTGGAGTCCAGGGGTTCGGCTTAAAGAGAGCACTGAAGCTTTCTTT.